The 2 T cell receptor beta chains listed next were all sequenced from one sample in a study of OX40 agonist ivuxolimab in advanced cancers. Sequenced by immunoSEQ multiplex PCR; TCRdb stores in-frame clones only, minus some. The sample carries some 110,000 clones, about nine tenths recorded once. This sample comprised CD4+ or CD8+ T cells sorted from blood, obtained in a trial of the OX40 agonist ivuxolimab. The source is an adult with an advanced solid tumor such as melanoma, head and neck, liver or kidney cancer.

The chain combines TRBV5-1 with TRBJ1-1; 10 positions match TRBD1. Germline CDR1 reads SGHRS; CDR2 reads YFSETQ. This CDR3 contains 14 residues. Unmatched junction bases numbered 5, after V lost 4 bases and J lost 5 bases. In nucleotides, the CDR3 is TGCGCCAGCAGCACTGGACAGGGGGGGACTGAAGCTTTCTTT. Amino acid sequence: CASSTGQGGTEAFF.

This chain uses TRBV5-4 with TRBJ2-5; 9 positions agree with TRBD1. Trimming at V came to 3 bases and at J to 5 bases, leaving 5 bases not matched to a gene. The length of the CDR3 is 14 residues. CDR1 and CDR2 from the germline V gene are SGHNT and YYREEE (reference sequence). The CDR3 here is CASSSRQGGETQYF. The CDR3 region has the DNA TGTGCCAGCAGCTCTCGACAGGGGGGGGAGACCCAGTACTTC.